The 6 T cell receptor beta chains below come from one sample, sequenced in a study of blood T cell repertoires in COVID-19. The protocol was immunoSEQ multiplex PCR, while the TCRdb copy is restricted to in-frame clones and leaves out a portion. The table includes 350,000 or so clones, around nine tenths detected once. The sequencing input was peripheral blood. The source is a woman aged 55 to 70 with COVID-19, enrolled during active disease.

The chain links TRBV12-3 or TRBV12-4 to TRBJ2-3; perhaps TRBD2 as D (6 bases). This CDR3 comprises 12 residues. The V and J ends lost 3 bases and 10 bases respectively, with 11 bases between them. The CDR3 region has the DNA TGTGCCAGCAGTTTGGCCCGGGGGTCGCAGTATTTT. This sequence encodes CASSLARGSQYF.

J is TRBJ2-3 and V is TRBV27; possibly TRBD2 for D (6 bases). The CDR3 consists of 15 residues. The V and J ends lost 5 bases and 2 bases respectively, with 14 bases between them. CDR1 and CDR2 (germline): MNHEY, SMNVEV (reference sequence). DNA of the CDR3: TGTGCCAGCAGTGTTCCGGGACTCATCACAGATACGCAGTATTTT. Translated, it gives CASSVPGLITDTQYF.

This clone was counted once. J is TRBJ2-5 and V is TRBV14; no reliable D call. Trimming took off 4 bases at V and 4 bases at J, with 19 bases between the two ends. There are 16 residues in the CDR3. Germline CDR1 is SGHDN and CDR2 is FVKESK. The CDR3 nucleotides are TGTGCCAGCAGCCCCCGACGGCCCCTTTCGGGAGAGACCCAGTACTTC. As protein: CASSPRRPLSGETQYF.

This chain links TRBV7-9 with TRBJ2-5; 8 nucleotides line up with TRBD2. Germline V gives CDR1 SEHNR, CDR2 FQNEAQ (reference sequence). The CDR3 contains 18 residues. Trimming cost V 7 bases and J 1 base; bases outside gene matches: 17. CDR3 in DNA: TGTGCCAGCACCCTTAGGGCCGGGGGGGCTTCCCGCCAAGAGACCCAGTACTTC. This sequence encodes CASTLRAGGASRQETQYF.

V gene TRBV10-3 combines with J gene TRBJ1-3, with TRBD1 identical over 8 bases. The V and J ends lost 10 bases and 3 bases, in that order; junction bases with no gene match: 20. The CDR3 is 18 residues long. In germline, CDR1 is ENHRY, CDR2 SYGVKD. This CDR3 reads CATGRGQDLSKSGNTIYF. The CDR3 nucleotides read TGTGCCACCGGAAGGGGACAGGACTTATCGAAGAGTGGAAACACCATATATTTT.

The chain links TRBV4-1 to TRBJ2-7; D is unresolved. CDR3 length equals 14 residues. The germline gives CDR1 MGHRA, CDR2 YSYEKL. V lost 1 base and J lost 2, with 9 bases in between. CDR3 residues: CASSQGAGTYEQYF. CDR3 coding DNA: TGCGCCAGCAGCCAAGGGGCAGGCACCTACGAGCAGTACTTC.